This TCR beta chain was documented in a study of identical twins. Study conclusions and caveats: For out-of-frame beta sequences, excess twin sharing was weaker.

TCRdb re-analysed the 5' RACE reads in MiXCR, keeping a single row per CDR3 protein. The sample contains some 760,000 distinct CDR3 sequences, around a sixth of which appear only once. This CDR3 comprises 12 residues. Trimming removed 6 bases at V and 4 bases at J, with 8 bases between. In this sample, this clonotype turned up many times. Its antigen is currently unknown. The data were also submitted as part of a second study, on T cells expressing NK-cell markers. This second study notes: Repertoires of TCR beta were obtained from T cells sorted as CD3+CD56+NKG2C+, CD3+CD56+NKG2C- and CD3+CD56-NKG2C+.

The chain employs TRBV12-3 or TRBV12-4 and TRBJ2-3; D is unresolved. The sequencing input was PBMCs. The sequence came from a woman younger than 35 in good health. The CDR3 protein is CASRRSSDTQYF. The CDR3 DNA reads TGTGCCAGCAGAAGGAGTTCAGATACGCAGTATTTT.